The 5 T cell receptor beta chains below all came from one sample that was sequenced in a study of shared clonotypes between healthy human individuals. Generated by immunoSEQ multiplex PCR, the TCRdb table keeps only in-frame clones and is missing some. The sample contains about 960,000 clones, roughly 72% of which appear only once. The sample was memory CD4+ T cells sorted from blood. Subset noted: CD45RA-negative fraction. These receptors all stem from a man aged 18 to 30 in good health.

Here the CDR3 reads CASSDSAENTEAFF. CDR3 bases: TGTGCCAGCAGTGACTCAGCGGAGAACACTGAAGCTTTCTTT. This rearrangement joins TRBV6-4 to TRBJ1-1; D is unclear. Germline-derived CDR1 and CDR2 are MRHNA and SNTAGT. Trimming removed 0 bases at V and 1 base at J, with 6 bases between. The CDR3 has 14 residues.

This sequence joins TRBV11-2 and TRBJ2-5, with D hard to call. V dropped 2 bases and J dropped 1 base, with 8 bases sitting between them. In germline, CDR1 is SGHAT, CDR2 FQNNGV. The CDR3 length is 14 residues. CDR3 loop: CASSLNAGQETQYF. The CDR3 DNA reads TGTGCCAGCAGCTTAAACGCTGGCCAAGAGACCCAGTACTTC.

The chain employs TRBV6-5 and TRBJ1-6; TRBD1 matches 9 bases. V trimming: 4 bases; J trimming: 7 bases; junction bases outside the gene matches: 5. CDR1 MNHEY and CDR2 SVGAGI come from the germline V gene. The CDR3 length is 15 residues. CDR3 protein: CASSWGDRVNSPLHF. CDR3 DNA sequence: TGTGCCAGCAGTTGGGGGGACAGGGTAAATTCACCCCTCCACTTT.

CDR3 nucleotides: TGTGCCAGCAGTGAACTAGTTTACGAGCAGTACTTC. It translates to CASSELVYEQYF. The chain joins TRBV2 to TRBJ2-7; the D is unclear. Deletions cut 2 bases from V and 4 bases from J, with 6 bases between. CDR3 length: 12 residues. Germline CDR1 reads SNHLY; CDR2 reads FYNNEI.

CDR3 residues: CASSVATTNTGELFF. The CDR3 DNA is TGCGCCAGCAGTGTAGCGACCACGAACACCGGGGAGCTGTTTTTT. V and J are TRBV10-2 and TRBJ2-2; weak D call: TRBD2 (5 bases). The germline CDR1 and CDR2 sequences are WSHSY and SAAADI. Trimming took 4 bases from V and 0 from J, leaving 9 bases between them. This CDR3 has 15 amino acids.